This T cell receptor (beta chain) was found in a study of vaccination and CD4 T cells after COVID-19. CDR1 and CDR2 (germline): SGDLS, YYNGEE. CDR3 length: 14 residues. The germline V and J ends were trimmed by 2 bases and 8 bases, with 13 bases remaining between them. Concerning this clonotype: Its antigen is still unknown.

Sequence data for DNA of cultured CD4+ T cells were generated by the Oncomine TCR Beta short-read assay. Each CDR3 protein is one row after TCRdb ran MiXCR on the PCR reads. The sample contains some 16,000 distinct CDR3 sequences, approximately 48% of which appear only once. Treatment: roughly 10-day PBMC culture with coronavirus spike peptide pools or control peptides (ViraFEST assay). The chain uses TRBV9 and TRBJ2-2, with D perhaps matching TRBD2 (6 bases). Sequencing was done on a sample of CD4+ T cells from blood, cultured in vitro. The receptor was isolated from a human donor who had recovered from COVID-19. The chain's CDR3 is CASSVNTGAGELFF. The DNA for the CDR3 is TGTGCCAGCAGCGTCAATACGGGAGCAGGGGAGCTGTTTTTT.